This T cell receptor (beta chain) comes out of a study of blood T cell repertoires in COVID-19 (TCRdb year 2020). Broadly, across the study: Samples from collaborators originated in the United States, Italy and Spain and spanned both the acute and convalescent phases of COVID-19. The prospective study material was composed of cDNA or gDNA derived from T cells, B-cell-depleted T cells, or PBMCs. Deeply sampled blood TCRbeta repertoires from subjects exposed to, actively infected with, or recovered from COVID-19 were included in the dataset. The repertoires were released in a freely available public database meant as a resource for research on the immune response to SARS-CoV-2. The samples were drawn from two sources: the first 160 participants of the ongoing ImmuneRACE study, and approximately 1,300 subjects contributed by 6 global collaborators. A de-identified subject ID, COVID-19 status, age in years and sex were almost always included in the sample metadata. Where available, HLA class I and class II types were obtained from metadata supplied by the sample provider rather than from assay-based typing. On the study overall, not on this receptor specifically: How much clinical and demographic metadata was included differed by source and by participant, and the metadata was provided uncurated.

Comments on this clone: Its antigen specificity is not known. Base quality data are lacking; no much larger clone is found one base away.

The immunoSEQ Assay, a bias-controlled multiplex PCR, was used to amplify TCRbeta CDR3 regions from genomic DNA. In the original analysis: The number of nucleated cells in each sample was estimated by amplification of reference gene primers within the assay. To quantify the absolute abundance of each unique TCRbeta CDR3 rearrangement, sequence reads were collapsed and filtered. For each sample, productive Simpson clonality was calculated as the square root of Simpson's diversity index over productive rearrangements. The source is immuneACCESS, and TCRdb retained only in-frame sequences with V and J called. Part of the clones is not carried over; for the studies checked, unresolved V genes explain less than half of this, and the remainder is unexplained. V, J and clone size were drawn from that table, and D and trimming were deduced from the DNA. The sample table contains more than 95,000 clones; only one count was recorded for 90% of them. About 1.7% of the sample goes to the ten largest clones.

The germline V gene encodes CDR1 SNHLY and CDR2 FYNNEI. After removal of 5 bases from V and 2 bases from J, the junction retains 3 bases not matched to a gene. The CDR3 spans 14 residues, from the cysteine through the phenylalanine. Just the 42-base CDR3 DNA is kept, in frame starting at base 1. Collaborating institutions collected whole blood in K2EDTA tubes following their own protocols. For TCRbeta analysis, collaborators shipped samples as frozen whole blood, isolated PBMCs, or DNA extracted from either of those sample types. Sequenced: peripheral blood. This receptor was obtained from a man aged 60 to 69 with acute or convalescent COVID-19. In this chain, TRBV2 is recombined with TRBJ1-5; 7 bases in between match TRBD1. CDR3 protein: CASSIGQGNQPQHF. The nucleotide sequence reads TGTGCCAGCAGTATTGGACAGGGCAATCAGCCCCAGCATTTT. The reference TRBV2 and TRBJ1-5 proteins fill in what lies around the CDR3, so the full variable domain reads EPEVTQTPSHQVTQMGQEVILRCVPISNHLYFYWYRQILGQKVEFLVSFYNNEISEKSEIFDDQFSVERPDGSNFTLKIRSTKLEDSAMYFCASSIGQGNQPQHFGDGTRLSIL.